Reported below is one TCR beta chain. The primer mix had 60 Vbeta and 13 Jbeta primers. TCRdb keeps only in-frame clones here, not all; method: immunoSEQ multiplex PCR. The sample holds roughly 77,000 clones, under 70% seen once. This sample is drawn from a study of cytomegalovirus exposure and HLA in healthy donors. The clonotype originates from a woman aged 45-60 years in good health and CMV-seropositive. The source material was PBMCs.

Here the CDR3 DNA reads TGTGCCATCCAGGGGTCTCGAGAGGATCAGCCCCAGCATTTT. It specifies CAIQGSREDQPQHF. The chain is built from TRBV10-3 and TRBJ1-5; possible D gene TRBD1, 6 bases. Per germline, CDR1 ENHRY and CDR2 SYGVKD. Trimming pared 8 bases from V and 5 bases from J, leaving 16 bases between. CDR3 length: 14 amino acids.